This T cell receptor beta chain was found in a study of shared T cell receptors in the human thymus. Only in-frame clones appear in the TCRdb table, and some are missing; sequencing was by immunoSEQ multiplex PCR. The sample holds hundreds of thousands of clones; about 84% are singletons and the top ten take 0.013%. From germline, CDR1 is LGHNA and CDR2 YSLEER. There are 19 residues in the CDR3. With V trimmed by 3 bases and J by 4 bases, 9 bases remained unmatched. This sample was also put to use in a study of human thymus T cells. From that paper: Healthy Finnish infants having corrective surgery for congenital heart defects served as donors. It was from resections taken during corrective heart surgery that the thymus tissue came. An apparent bias in V and J gene usage was seen in thymic and blood repertoires. Thymic repertoires of unrelated individuals were reported in related research to overlap highly.

The chain is built from TRBV4-3 and TRBJ2-2, with 15 bases identical to TRBD2. Sequenced input: thymocytes. The clonotype originates from a boy in the first two years of life with a congenital heart defect. CDR3 coding DNA: TGCGCCAGCAGCCACCGGACTAGCGGGAGGGCCTTAGGCACCGGGGAGCTGTTTTTT. Translating gives CASSHRTSGRALGTGELFF.